Listed here is a single T cell receptor beta chain. Its antigen is as yet unknown. Trimming stripped 7 bases from V and 0 bases from J, with 13 bases between. This CDR3 is built from 15 residues. Germline values: CDR1 MNHNS, CDR2 SASEGT. The entry originates in a study of identical twins. TCRdb recomputed calls from the 5' RACE reads with MiXCR, one row per CDR3 protein. The repertoire holds about 920,000 distinct CDR3 sequences, with 10% to 15% as singletons. The study's findings and limits: Conclusions were drawn cross-sectionally by statistical analysis, without following the same donors.

The data were also submitted as part of a second study, on yellow fever vaccine responses in identical twins. That source reports: Each twin's T cell response to the vaccine was reported to look partly convergent and partly personalized.

The clonotype comes from a woman in her late teens or twenties in good health. The material sequenced was PBMCs. The chain employs TRBV6-1 and TRBJ1-3; D gene ambiguous. CDR3 coding DNA: TGTGCCAGCACGGACGGGCCCCACTCTGGAAACACCATATATTTT. It encodes CASTDGPHSGNTIYF.